This T cell receptor beta chain is from a study of cytomegalovirus exposure and HLA in healthy donors. The PCR contained 60 Vbeta and 13 Jbeta primers. Profiling relied on immunoSEQ multiplex PCR, and the TCRdb table lists in-frame clones only, not all of them. The repertoire has around 89,000 clones, approximately 80% of them found once; the top ten carry around 2.8%. Details on this clone: Its specificity is not known.

The CDR3 has 15 residues. Trimming removed 3 bases at V and 0 bases at J, with 12 bases between. CDR1 is SGHNT and CDR2 is YYREEE in the germline V gene (reference sequence). The study, taken as a whole, reports: A later analysis found TCR association rates differed by HLA locus, highest for DRB1 and lowest for HLA-C.

The sequence came from a man between 40 and 49 years old in good health and CMV-seronegative. The V and J genes are TRBV5-4 and TRBJ1-2, with a tentative D call TRBD1 (6 bases). Sequenced: PBMCs. CDR3 nucleotides: TGTGCCAGCAGCTATTGGGGGCGGCCTAACTATGGCTACACCTTC. It is translated as CASSYWGRPNYGYTF.